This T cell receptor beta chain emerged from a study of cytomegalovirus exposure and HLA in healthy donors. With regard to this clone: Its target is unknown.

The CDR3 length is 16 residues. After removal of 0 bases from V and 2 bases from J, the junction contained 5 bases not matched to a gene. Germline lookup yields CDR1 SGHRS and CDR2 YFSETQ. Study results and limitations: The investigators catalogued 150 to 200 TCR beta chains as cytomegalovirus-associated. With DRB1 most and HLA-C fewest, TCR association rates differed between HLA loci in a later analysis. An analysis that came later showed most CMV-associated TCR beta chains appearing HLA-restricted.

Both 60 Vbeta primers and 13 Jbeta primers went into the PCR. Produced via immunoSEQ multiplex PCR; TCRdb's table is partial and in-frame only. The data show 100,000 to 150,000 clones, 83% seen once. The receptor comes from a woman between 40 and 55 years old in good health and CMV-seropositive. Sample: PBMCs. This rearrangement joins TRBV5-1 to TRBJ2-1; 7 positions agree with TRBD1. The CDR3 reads CASSLETGAAYNEQFF. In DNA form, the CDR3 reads TGCGCCAGCAGCTTGGAAACAGGGGCTGCCTACAATGAGCAGTTCTTC.